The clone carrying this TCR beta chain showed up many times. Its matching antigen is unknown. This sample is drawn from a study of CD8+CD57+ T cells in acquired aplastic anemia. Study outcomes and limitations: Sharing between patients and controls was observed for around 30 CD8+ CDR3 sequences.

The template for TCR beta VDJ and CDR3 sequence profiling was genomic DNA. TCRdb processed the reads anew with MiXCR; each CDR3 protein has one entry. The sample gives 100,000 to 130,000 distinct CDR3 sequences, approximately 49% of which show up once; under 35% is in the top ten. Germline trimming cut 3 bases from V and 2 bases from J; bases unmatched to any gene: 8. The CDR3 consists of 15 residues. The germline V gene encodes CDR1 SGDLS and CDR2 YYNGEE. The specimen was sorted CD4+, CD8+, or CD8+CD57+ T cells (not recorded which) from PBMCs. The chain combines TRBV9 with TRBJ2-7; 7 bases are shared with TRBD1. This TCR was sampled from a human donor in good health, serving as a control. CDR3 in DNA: TGTGCCAGCAGCGGTGCGACAGGGCCTACCTACGAGCAGTACTTC. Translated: CASSGATGPTYEQYF.